This T cell receptor beta chain was captured by sequencing in a study of cytomegalovirus exposure and HLA in healthy donors. Germline trimming cut 5 bases from V and 7 bases from J; bases unmatched to any gene: 6. This CDR3 contains 14 residues. Germline V gene sequence: CDR1 MNHEY, CDR2 SMNVEV (reference sequence). PCR amplification relied on 60 Vbeta primers (plus 13 Jbeta primers). TCRdb's copy holds only in-frame clones and misses some; the assay was immunoSEQ multiplex PCR. The sample records some 140,000 clones, 79% being singletons. Study-wide results and limits: In an earlier analysis, most TCR beta V segments were productive about 87% or about 30% of the time. Differences between HLA loci emerged in a later analysis of TCR association rates, with DRB1 most and HLA-C fewest.

With regard to this clone: The antigen is unknown.

This sequence joins TRBV27 and TRBJ1-2; the match to TRBD1 covers 11 bases. This TCR derives from a man between 18 and 35 years old in good health and CMV-seronegative. Sequenced material: PBMCs. The CDR3 bases are TGTGCCAGCAGTCCCTGGACAGGGGGCGCTGGCTACACCTTC. This sequence encodes CASSPWTGGAGYTF.